This T cell receptor (beta chain) was sequenced during a study of Tregs in tolerant kidney transplant recipients. Thawed PBMCs were FACS-sorted into unstimulated CD4+CD25+CD127- regulatory T cells, CD4+CD25- non-regulatory cells, CD4 and CD8 cells. V lost 5 bases and J 7 bases, leaving 14 bases between the germline ends. From germline, CDR1 is MNHEY and CDR2 SVGAGI. The CDR3 runs to 13 residues. A word on this clone: Its antigen is undetermined.

Broader study findings: Activated donor B cell expansion appeared to reveal the most relevant donor-specific TCRbeta repertoire. Validation in larger populations is needed because few patients were studied.

The protocol was immunoSEQ multiplex PCR, while the TCRdb copy is restricted to in-frame clones and leaves out a portion. The sample carries 85,000 to 100,000 clones, 80% to 95% recorded once. This material consisted of CD4+ T cells from blood, taken before the transplant. The chain employs TRBV6-5 and TRBJ1-2; tentatively, D is TRBD1 (6 bases). The clonotype comes from a human donor who received a combined kidney and bone marrow transplant. The CDR3 spells CASSPTGNGGYTF. CDR3 coding DNA: TGTGCCAGCAGTCCCACAGGGAATGGTGGCTACACCTTC.